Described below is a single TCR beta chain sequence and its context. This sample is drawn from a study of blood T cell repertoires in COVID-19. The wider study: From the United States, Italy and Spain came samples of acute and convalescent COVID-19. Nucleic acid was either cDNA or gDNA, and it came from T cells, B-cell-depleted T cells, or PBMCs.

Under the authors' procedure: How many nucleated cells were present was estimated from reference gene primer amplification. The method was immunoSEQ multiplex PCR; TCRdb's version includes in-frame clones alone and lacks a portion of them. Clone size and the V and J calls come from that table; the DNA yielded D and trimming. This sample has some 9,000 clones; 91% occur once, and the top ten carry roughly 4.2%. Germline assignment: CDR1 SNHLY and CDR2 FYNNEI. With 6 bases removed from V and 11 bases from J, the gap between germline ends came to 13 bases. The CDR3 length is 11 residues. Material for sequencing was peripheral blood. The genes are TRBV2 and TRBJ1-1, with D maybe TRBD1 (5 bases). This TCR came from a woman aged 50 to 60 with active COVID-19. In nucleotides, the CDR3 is TGTGCCAGCAGCAGGGAGGTCGGCGCTTTCTTT. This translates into CASSREVGAFF.